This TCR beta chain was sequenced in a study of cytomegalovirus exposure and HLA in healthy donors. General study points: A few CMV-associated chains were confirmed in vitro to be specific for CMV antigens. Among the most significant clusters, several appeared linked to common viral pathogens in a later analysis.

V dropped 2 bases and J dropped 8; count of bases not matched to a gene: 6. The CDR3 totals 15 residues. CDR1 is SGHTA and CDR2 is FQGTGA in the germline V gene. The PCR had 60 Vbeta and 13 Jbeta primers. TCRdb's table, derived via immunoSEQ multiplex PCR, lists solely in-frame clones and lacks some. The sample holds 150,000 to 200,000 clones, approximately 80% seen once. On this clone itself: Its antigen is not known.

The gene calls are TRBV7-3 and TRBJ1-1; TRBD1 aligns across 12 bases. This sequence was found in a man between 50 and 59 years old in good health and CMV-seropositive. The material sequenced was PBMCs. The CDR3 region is CASSLGGTGGAEAFF. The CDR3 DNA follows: TGTGCCAGCAGCTTAGGCGGGACAGGGGGCGCGGAAGCTTTCTTT.